Shown below are 24 T cell receptor beta chains from a single sample sequenced in a study of STAT5B mutations in CD4+ large granular lymphocyte leukemia (dated 2022 in TCRdb). The library was built by means of the immunoSEQ multiplex PCR assay. TCRdb took this table from immuneACCESS and kept in-frame rearrangements with V and J called. Such tables lack part of the clones; where checked against another copy, unresolved V genes explain under half of the gap, and the rest is unexplained. In all, the sample holds about 35,000 clones, and 65% to 70% of those were seen once. Jointly, the top ten make up about 2% of the sample. Sequenced material: CD4+ T cells from blood buffy coats. The receptor set was obtained from a human donor in good health.

The chain joins TRBV25-1 to TRBJ2-3, with D perhaps matching TRBD1 (6 bases). Germline V CDR1 and CDR2: MGHDK, SYGVNS. The CDR3 sequence is 15 residues long. Trimming pared 5 bases from V and 0 bases from J, leaving 12 bases between. The CDR3 region has the DNA TGTGCCAGCAGTAAAACAGGGTTGAGCACAGATACGCAGTATTTT. Protein sequence: CASSKTGLSTDTQYF.

The J gene is TRBJ2-7, the V gene TRBV6-6, with 11 bases fitting TRBD1. V trimming: 5 bases; J trimming: 4 bases; junction bases outside the gene matches: 10. Germline V gene sequence: CDR1 MNHNY, CDR2 SVGAGI (reference sequence). The CDR3 is 16 amino acids. In DNA form, the CDR3 reads TGTGCCAGCAGTCCCATCCCGGGACAGGGGGTTTACGAGCAGTACTTC. Amino acids: CASSPIPGQGVYEQYF.

The V gene is TRBV9, the J gene TRBJ2-2, with D possibly being TRBD2 (5 bases). The CDR3 consists of 14 residues. Trimming shortened V by 2 bases and J by 5 bases, and 10 bases separated the two germline ends. In germline, CDR1 is SGDLS, CDR2 YYNGEE. The CDR3 region is CASSVGSGTGELFF. CDR3 sequence (DNA): TGTGCCAGCAGCGTCGGCAGCGGAACCGGGGAGCTGTTTTTT.

This clone was recorded a few times. The rearrangement joins TRBV4-1 to TRBJ2-1; D is unresolved. This CDR3 is built from 11 residues. V was trimmed by 4 bases and J by 5 bases, leaving 3 bases between them. Germline lookup yields CDR1 MGHRA and CDR2 YSYEKL. The CDR3 sequence: CASSLNNEQFF. In nucleotides, the CDR3 is TGCGCCAGCAGCCTAAACAATGAGCAGTTCTTC.

The chain employs TRBV19 and TRBJ1-6; D is unclear. V was pared by 5 bases and J by 5 bases, with 10 bases between. Germline CDR1 LNHDA, CDR2 SQIVND (reference sequence). This CDR3 is 14 amino acids long. As DNA, the CDR3 is TGTGCCAGTAGTCCCCGGACGGATAATTCACCCCTCCACTTT. Amino acids: CASSPRTDNSPLHF.

The chain employs TRBV4-1 and TRBJ1-5; D gene ambiguous. Germline assignment: CDR1 MGHRA and CDR2 YSYEKL. This CDR3 is 12 amino acids long. V was shortened by 0 bases and J by 9 bases, with 6 bases between the two germline ends. The CDR3 bases are TGCGCCAGCAGCCAAGAGGTAGGGCCCCAGCATTTT. Translated, it gives CASSQEVGPQHF.

The chain recombines TRBV7-2 with TRBJ2-7; possible D gene TRBD2, 5 bases. V lost 4 bases and J 0 bases, leaving 10 bases between the germline ends. Germline assignment: CDR1 SGHTA and CDR2 FQGNSA. This CDR3 spans 14 amino acids. DNA for the CDR3: TGTGCCAGCAGCTCGAGGGAGAACTCCTACGAGCAGTACTTC. Its protein product is CASSSRENSYEQYF.

The chain uses TRBV11-3 and TRBJ1-3; maybe TRBD1 (5 bases). The CDR3 sequence is 14 residues long. Germline-derived CDR1 and CDR2 are SGHNT and YENEEA. The V and J ends lost 1 base and 2 bases respectively, with 6 bases between them. CDR3 nucleotide sequence: TGTGCCAGCAGCTTAGGGGGCGCTGGAAACACCATATATTTT. The encoded protein is CASSLGGAGNTIYF.

V usage is TRBV7-9 and J usage is TRBJ2-3, with D perhaps matching TRBD1 (5 bases). CDR1 SEHNR and CDR2 FQNEAQ come from the germline V gene (reference sequence). V gave up 5 bases and J gave up 2 bases, with 11 bases separating them. The CDR3 has 14 residues. The DNA of the CDR3 is TGTGCCAGCAGCCCAGACAGTCACACAGATACGCAGTATTTT. Translated: CASSPDSHTDTQYF.

The CDR3 sequence is CASSQVTGGVTEAFF. The DNA of the CDR3 is TGCGCCAGCAGCCAAGTAACAGGGGGCGTCACTGAAGCTTTCTTT. The chain couples TRBV4-1 to TRBJ1-1; 9 nucleotides align to TRBD1. Germline trimming cut 1 base from V and 4 bases from J; bases unmatched to any gene: 4. CDR1 and CDR2 (germline): MGHRA, YSYEKL. This CDR3 comprises 15 residues.

This sequence joins TRBV7-2 and TRBJ1-1; D possibly corresponds to TRBD1 (6 bases). Trimming left V 5 bases short and J 2 bases short, with 12 bases between. This CDR3 region has 14 residues. Germline V gene data show CDR1 as SGHTA and CDR2 as FQGNSA. The CDR3 spells CASSRGGPNTEAFF. The CDR3 DNA follows: TGTGCCAGCAGCCGTGGGGGGCCCAACACTGAAGCTTTCTTT.

The chain couples TRBV18 to TRBJ2-7; TRBD1 agrees at 7 bases. V dropped 4 bases and J dropped 3; count of bases not matched to a gene: 9. This CDR3 spans 15 amino acids. Germline V gives CDR1 KGHSH, CDR2 LQKENI. The CDR3 region has the DNA TGTGCCAGCTCACGCTCGGGACAGACGATCTACGAGCAGTACTTC. Translated: CASSRSGQTIYEQYF.

This sequence joins TRBV5-4 and TRBJ2-5, with D perhaps TRBD2 (6 bases). V lost 2 bases and J lost 5, with 16 bases in between. Germline V gene lookup returns CDR1 SGHNT and CDR2 YYREEE (reference sequence). The CDR3 totals 15 residues. CDR3 region: CASSLTSKGLETQYF. The CDR3 DNA reads TGTGCCAGCAGCTTAACCTCCAAGGGACTTGAGACCCAGTACTTC.

This chain connects TRBV6-1 to TRBJ1-2; no clear D. CDR3 length equals 11 residues. Germline V gives CDR1 MNHNS, CDR2 SASEGT. Between the trimmed V and J ends, which lost 0 bases and 8 bases, there was a span of 4 bases. The CDR3 nucleotides are TGTGCCAGCAGTGAAGCGTCCGGCTACACCTTC. Encoded protein: CASSEASGYTF.

CDR3 sequence: CASSLGAGPGTDTQYF. CDR3 DNA: TGTGCCAGCAGCCTTGGGGCGGGTCCCGGCACAGATACGCAGTATTTT. The rearrangement joins TRBV7-9 to TRBJ2-3; possibly TRBD1 or TRBD2 for D (5 bases each). The ends were cut back, 5 bases at V and 1 base at J, with 16 bases in the middle. The germline V gene encodes CDR1 SEHNR and CDR2 FQNEAQ (reference sequence). The CDR3 covers 16 residues.

This chain links TRBV7-2 with TRBJ2-5; D might be TRBD1 or TRBD2, each matching 5 bases. From germline, CDR1 is SGHTA and CDR2 FQGNSA. The CDR3 runs to 14 residues. V was shortened by 6 bases and J by 0 bases, with 11 bases between the two germline ends. The CDR3 is CASRFRGNQETQYF. CDR3 DNA sequence: TGTGCCAGCAGATTCCGGGGCAACCAAGAGACCCAGTACTTC. The full variable domain, completed using reference TRBV7-2 and TRBJ2-5, is GAGVSQSPSNKVTEKGKDVELRCDPISGHTALYWYRQSLGQGLEFLIYFQGNSAPDKSGLPSDRFSAERTGGSVSTLTIQRTQQEDSAVYLCASRFRGNQETQYFGPGTRLLVL.

The chain couples TRBV7-9 to TRBJ1-2; a weak D match, TRBD1 (6 bases). The V gene lost 3 bases and the J gene lost 8 bases, with 16 bases spanning the gap. CDR3 length: 14 residues. Looked up from germline, CDR1 is SEHNR and CDR2 is FQNEAQ (reference sequence). DNA of the CDR3: TGTGCCAGCAGCTTGACCCAGGGGTCGGAAGGCTACACCTTC. Its translation: CASSLTQGSEGYTF. Variable domain in full (rest from reference TRBV7-9 and TRBJ1-2): DTGVSQNPRHKITKRGQNVTFRCDPISEHNRLYWYRQTLGQGPEFLTYFQNEAQLEKSRLLSDRFSAERPKGSFSTLEIQRTEQGDSAMYLCASSLTQGSEGYTFGSGTRLTVV.

This chain uses TRBV18 with TRBJ1-6; D gene unclear. This CDR3 region has 17 residues. The germline V gene has CDR1 KGHSH and CDR2 LQKENI. V was pared by 1 base and J by 0 bases, with 10 bases between. CDR3 protein: CASSPRSPSSYNSPLHF. Here the CDR3 DNA reads TGTGCCAGCTCACCACGGTCCCCCAGCTCCTATAATTCACCCCTCCACTTT.

V is TRBV9 and J is TRBJ1-1; TRBD1 aligns across 9 bases. The V and J ends lost 7 bases and 3 bases, in that order; junction bases with no gene match: 13. This CDR3 has 16 residues. Germline V gene sequence: CDR1 SGDLS, CDR2 YYNGEE. As DNA, the CDR3 is TGTGCCAGCTCACCGGGACAGGGTCAGAGAGACACTGAAGCTTTCTTT. It encodes CASSPGQGQRDTEAFF.

The chain couples TRBV11-2 to TRBJ1-3; D is ambiguous. Germline lookup yields CDR1 SGHAT and CDR2 FQNNGV. V was cut by 4 bases and J by 7 bases, with 8 bases left in between. The CDR3 is 12 residues long. The CDR3 sequence is CASSSQHNTIYF. The CDR3 DNA follows: TGTGCCAGCAGCTCCCAGCATAACACCATATATTTT.

This clone was counted a single time. This chain uses TRBV18 with TRBJ2-2; 7 positions agree with TRBD1. V trimming: 8 bases; J trimming: 0 bases; junction bases outside the gene matches: 9. CDR3 length equals 16 residues. Looked up from germline, CDR1 is KGHSH and CDR2 is LQKENI. CDR3 loop: CASPKRGQTNTGELFF. CDR3 coding DNA: TGTGCCAGCCCCAAAAGGGGACAGACGAACACCGGGGAGCTGTTTTTT.

DNA of the CDR3: TGCGCCAGCAGCCAAGTTGGGACAGCCCTCACAGATACGCAGTATTTT. Protein product: CASSQVGTALTDTQYF. The V gene is TRBV4-3, the J gene TRBJ2-3; 7 nucleotides line up with TRBD1. With V trimmed by 1 base and J by 2 bases, 6 bases remained unmatched. CDR1 LGHNA and CDR2 YSLEER come from the germline V gene. The CDR3 extends over 16 amino acids.

With regard to this clone: An end of the junction differs from the germline gene, which may be a read error. The V call is TRBV7-3, the J call TRBJ2-1; 9 bases line up with TRBD2. Germline-derived CDR1 and CDR2 are SGHTA and FQGTGA. CDR3 size: 15 residues. The CDR3 spells CASSLSPLPAGGTIF. DNA of the CDR3: TGTGCCAGCAGCTTAAGCCCCCTCCCCGCGGGGGGGACGATCTTC. Full variable domain (missing parts from reference TRBV7-3 and TRBJ2-1): GAGVSQTPSNKVTEKGKYVELRCDPISGHTALYWYRQSLGQGPEFLIYFQGTGAADDSGLPNDRFFAVRPEGSVSTLKIQRTERGDSAVYLCASSLSPLPAGGTIFGPGTRLTVL.

The V and J genes are TRBV4-1 and TRBJ2-1, with D unclear. This CDR3 region has 15 residues. CDR1 and CDR2 (germline): MGHRA, YSYEKL. The ends were cut back, 8 bases at V and 0 bases at J, with 14 bases in the middle. The CDR3 coding sequence is TGCGCCAGCCTCCGAGACCCGAGCTCCTACAATGAGCAGTTCTTC. Its translation: CASLRDPSSYNEQFF.